Following are 32 T cell receptor beta chains from one sample sequenced in a study of control samples from healthy donors and cancer patients. Here immunoSEQ multiplex PCR was the method, and the copy in TCRdb shows in-frame clones only, minus some. The table lists about 130,000 clones, about 90% of them singletons. The specimen was blood. The receptors were sampled from a man younger than 35 in good health.

The genes are TRBV4-3 and TRBJ1-2; tentatively, D is TRBD1 (5 bases). V was shortened by 2 bases and J by 2 bases, with 9 bases between the two germline ends. This CDR3 region has 14 residues. CDR1 LGHNA and CDR2 YSLEER come from the germline V gene. In nucleotides, the CDR3 is TGCGCCAGCAGCCAACCGGGGCCGAACTATGGCTACACCTTC. Translating gives CASSQPGPNYGYTF.

The chain couples TRBV28 to TRBJ1-3, with D possibly being TRBD1 (5 bases). The CDR3 consists of 15 residues. The germline gives CDR1 MDHEN, CDR2 SYDVKM. V dropped 7 bases and J dropped 3 bases, with 16 bases sitting between them. CDR3 loop: CASTDAGTGGNTIYF. The CDR3, as DNA: TGTGCCAGCACCGACGCCGGGACGGGTGGAAACACCATATATTTT.

The chain uses TRBV7-9 and TRBJ2-5; D is tentatively TRBD1 or TRBD2 (5 bases each). This CDR3 is 14 amino acids long. V was shortened by 3 bases and J by 4 bases, with 12 bases between the two germline ends. Germline V lookup: CDR1 SEHNR, CDR2 FQNEAQ (reference sequence). The CDR3 sequence: CASSLGVKLETQYF. The CDR3 DNA is TGTGCCAGCAGCTTGGGGGTGAAGTTAGAGACCCAGTACTTC.

V and J are TRBV28 and TRBJ2-7, with TRBD1 identical over 10 bases. With V trimmed by 4 bases and J by 4 bases, 7 bases remained unmatched. Germline V gene sequence: CDR1 MDHEN, CDR2 SYDVKM. The CDR3 runs to 15 residues. The DNA for the CDR3 is TGTGCCAGCAGTTGGACCGGGACAGGGGTATACGAGCAGTACTTC. It is translated as CASSWTGTGVYEQYF.

This chain links TRBV30 with TRBJ1-1; tentative D call: TRBD1 (6 bases). Germline V lookup: CDR1 GTSNPN, CDR2 SVGIG (reference sequence). Trimming left V 0 bases short and J 7 bases short, with 12 bases between. CDR3 size: 13 residues. The CDR3 protein is CAWSVQGGLEAFF. CDR3 nucleotide sequence: TGTGCCTGGAGTGTACAGGGCGGACTTGAAGCTTTCTTT.

The chain recombines TRBV5-1 with TRBJ1-5; unclear D gene. The CDR3 is 15 amino acids. Germline CDR1 SGHRS, CDR2 YFSETQ. Deletions cut 4 bases from V and 7 bases from J, with 18 bases between. The CDR3 sequence is CASSPSWGRNQPQHF. The CDR3 DNA is TGCGCCAGCAGCCCTAGCTGGGGTAGAAACCAGCCCCAGCATTTT.

The CDR3 region has the DNA TGTGCCAGCAGCTCCCGGAAGACTAGCGCTTTCTCCTACGAGCAGTACTTC. Protein sequence: CASSSRKTSAFSYEQYF. The V call is TRBV7-6, the J call TRBJ2-7; 8 nucleotides line up with TRBD2. Germline V lookup: CDR1 SGHVS, CDR2 FNYEAQ. The CDR3 extends over 17 amino acids. The J segment lost 0 bases and the V segment lost 4 bases, leaving 11 bases of the junction unmatched.

V is TRBV5-1 and J is TRBJ1-4, with D perhaps TRBD1 (6 bases). The germline V gene has CDR1 SGHRS and CDR2 YFSETQ. The V gene lost 0 bases and the J gene lost 7 bases, with 7 bases spanning the gap. CDR3 length equals 13 residues. In DNA, the CDR3 is TGCGCCAGCAGCTTGGACAGGGCTGAAAAACTGTTTTTT. This codes for CASSLDRAEKLFF.

The rearrangement joins TRBV3-1 (or the pseudogene TRBV3-2) to TRBJ1-4; 8 bases fit TRBD1. The CDR3 is 15 residues long. The junction had 0 bases not matched to a gene; V was cut back by 3 bases and J by 0 bases. The germline CDR1 and CDR2 sequences are LGHDT and YNNKEL (reference sequence). This CDR3 reads CASSQGQATNEKLFF. The CDR3 nucleotides read TGTGCCAGCAGCCAGGGACAGGCAACTAATGAAAAACTGTTTTTT.

The J gene is TRBJ2-7, the V gene TRBV5-6; tentatively, D is TRBD1 or TRBD2 (6 bases each). Trimming shortened V by 3 bases and J by 1 base, and 8 bases separated the two germline ends. Germline loops: CDR1 SGHDT, CDR2 YYEEEE. This CDR3 is 13 amino acids long. In DNA form, the CDR3 reads TGTGCCAGCAGCTGGGGGGCTTCCTACGAGCAGTACTTC. It translates to CASSWGASYEQYF.

This clone has more than one count but fewer than ten. The V and J genes are TRBV5-1 and TRBJ1-5; D unclear. Germline CDR1 and CDR2: SGHRS and YFSETQ. The CDR3 runs 18 residues. The ends were cut back, 4 bases at V and 2 bases at J, with 22 bases in the middle. The CDR3 DNA sequence: TGCGCCAGCAGCCCTAGGTCGGGAGGTCCCGGTGGCAATCAGCCCCAGCATTTT. Its protein is CASSPRSGGPGGNQPQHF.

The chain combines TRBV9 with TRBJ2-3; D is ambiguous. Germline-derived CDR1 and CDR2 are SGDLS and YYNGEE. This CDR3 contains 14 residues. The V gene lost 1 base and the J gene lost 5 bases, with 11 bases spanning the gap. The CDR3 nucleotides are TGTGCCAGCAGCGTAAGGGCAGGCAAAGATACGCAGTATTTT. Translating gives CASSVRAGKDTQYF.

The chain recombines TRBV6-5 with TRBJ2-3; D unresolved. V was cut by 0 bases and J by 1 base, with 5 bases left in between. From germline, CDR1 is MNHEY and CDR2 SVGAGI. The length of the CDR3 is 14 residues. CDR3 amino acids: CASSYSKGTDTQYF. For the CDR3, the DNA is TGTGCCAGCAGTTACTCGAAGGGCACAGATACGCAGTATTTT.

This rearrangement joins TRBV5-1 to TRBJ1-6, with 10 bases fitting TRBD1. This CDR3 spans 18 amino acids. Germline V gene sequence: CDR1 SGHRS, CDR2 YFSETQ. The J segment lost 0 bases and the V segment lost 3 bases, leaving 6 bases of the junction unmatched. The CDR3 DNA reads TGCGCCAGCAGCTCATCGGGACAGGGGAGCTCCTATAATTCACCCCTCCACTTT. It codes for CASSSSGQGSSYNSPLHF.

This clone was seen a few times. The CDR3 nucleotides read TGTGCCAGCAGGGGGGACAGACGAGCTCTCACAGATACGCAGTATTTT. Its translation: CASRGDRRALTDTQYF. This chain uses TRBV2 with TRBJ2-3; 7 nucleotides line up with TRBD1. Germline CDR1 and CDR2: SNHLY and FYNNEI. V lost 6 bases and J lost 2; bases outside the gene matches: 11. The CDR3 covers 16 residues.

This rearrangement joins TRBV6-5 to TRBJ2-3, with 10 bases that match TRBD2. The CDR3 extends over 16 amino acids. Trimming removed 0 bases from V and 3 bases from J; junction bases left unmatched: 3. Germline values: CDR1 MNHEY, CDR2 SVGAGI. The CDR3 nucleotides are TGTGCCAGCAGTTACTCACTAGCGGGAAGAACAGATACGCAGTATTTT. Translated, it gives CASSYSLAGRTDTQYF.

The rearrangement uses TRBV6-5 and TRBJ2-7; D unclear. This CDR3 spans 15 amino acids. Trimming took 5 bases from V and 3 from J, leaving 17 bases between them. CDR1 MNHEY and CDR2 SVGAGI come from the germline V gene. CDR3 protein: CASSQSESSLYEQYF. DNA of the CDR3: TGTGCCAGCAGTCAATCCGAAAGTAGCCTCTACGAGCAGTACTTC.

The rearrangement links TRBV27 to TRBJ2-2, with TRBD2 identical over 9 bases. The CDR3 sequence is 15 residues long. After removal of 5 bases from V and 3 bases from J, the junction contained 4 bases not matched to a gene. The germline V gene has CDR1 MNHEY and CDR2 SMNVEV (reference sequence). CDR3 sequence (DNA): TGTGCCAGCAGTCCGGGACTAGCAGACACCGGGGAGCTGTTTTTT. Translating it yields CASSPGLADTGELFF.

The chain carries TRBV6-6 and TRBJ2-4; 10 bases map to TRBD2. Unmatched junction bases numbered 8, after V lost 5 bases and J lost 10 bases. The CDR3 sequence is 14 residues long. Germline V lookup: CDR1 MNHNY, CDR2 SVGAGI (reference sequence). The CDR3 region is CASSDGLAGEIQYF. As DNA, the CDR3 is TGTGCCAGCAGTGACGGGCTAGCGGGAGAGATTCAGTACTTC.

This chain joins TRBV7-2 and TRBJ1-2, with 9 nucleotides matching TRBD1. Germline V gene lookup returns CDR1 SGHTA and CDR2 FQGNSA. CDR3 length: 15 residues. V dropped 1 base and J dropped 11; count of bases not matched to a gene: 11. The CDR3 is CASSLDTWDREAYTF. The CDR3 DNA is TGTGCCAGCAGCTTAGACACCTGGGACAGGGAGGCTTACACCTTC.

The rearrangement joins TRBV15 to TRBJ2-7; unclear D gene. Between the trimmed V and J ends, which lost 0 bases and 3 bases, there was a span of 6 bases. CDR3 length: 13 residues. Germline V gene lookup returns CDR1 LNHNV and CDR2 YYDKDF (reference sequence). DNA for the CDR3: TGTGCCACCAGCAGAGATAATATCTACGAGCAGTACTTC. Translated: CATSRDNIYEQYF. The whole variable domain, remainder taken from reference TRBV15 and TRBJ2-7, is DAMVIQNPRYQVTQFGKPVTLSCSQTLNHNVMYWYQQKSSQAPKLLFHYYDKDFNNEADTPDNFQSRRPNTSFCFLDIRSPGLGDTAMYLCATSRDNIYEQYFGPGTRLTVT.

This clone was recorded once. The chain is built from TRBV3-1 (or the pseudogene TRBV3-2) and TRBJ2-1; 11 bases align to TRBD2. J was trimmed by 7 bases and V by 3 bases; bases with no gene match: 5. Germline V CDR1 and CDR2: LGHDT, YNNKEL (reference sequence). There are 15 residues in the CDR3. The CDR3 loop is CASSHGLAGGNEQFF. CDR3 in DNA: TGTGCCAGCAGCCACGGACTAGCGGGCGGGAATGAGCAGTTCTTC.

The rearrangement uses TRBV19 and TRBJ2-2; TRBD1 matches 10 bases. CDR3 size: 14 residues. After removal of 8 bases from V and 9 bases from J, the junction contained 9 bases not matched to a gene. Germline CDR1 LNHDA, CDR2 SQIVND (reference sequence). In DNA, the CDR3 is TGTGCCAGTTGCGGGACAGGGGCCTGGAGGGAGCTGTTTTTT. Amino acid sequence: CASCGTGAWRELFF.

This clone has a single count. The chain combines TRBV7-9 with TRBJ1-4, with a weak D call TRBD1 (5 bases). The V and J ends lost 5 bases and 10 bases respectively, with 14 bases between them. The CDR3 has 13 residues. Germline V gene data show CDR1 as SEHNR and CDR2 as FQNEAQ (reference sequence). Written as DNA, the CDR3 is TGTGCCAGCAGCCTACCCCTGGGGGGAAAACTGTTTTTT. Protein: CASSLPLGGKLFF.

The chain combines TRBV19 with TRBJ1-5; D remains ambiguous. CDR1 is LNHDA and CDR2 is SQIVND in the germline V gene (reference sequence). Deletions cut 3 bases from V and 5 bases from J, with 11 bases between. The CDR3 has 14 residues. For the CDR3, the DNA is TGTGCCAGTAGTATTGGGTTCCCTCATCAGCCCCAGCATTTT. Translating it yields CASSIGFPHQPQHF. The full variable domain, its missing parts supplied by reference TRBV19 and TRBJ1-5, is DGGITQSPKYLFRKEGQNVTLSCEQNLNHDAMYWYRQDPGQGLRLIYYSQIVNDFQKGDIAEGYSVSREKKESFPLTVTSAQKNPTAFYLCASSIGFPHQPQHFGDGTRLSIL.

The rearrangement links TRBV5-1 to TRBJ1-4; 10 bases are a match to TRBD1. Germline V gives CDR1 SGHRS, CDR2 YFSETQ. With V trimmed by 4 bases and J by 5 bases, 11 bases remained unmatched. The CDR3 is made up of 17 amino acids. CDR3 nucleotide sequence: TGCGCCAGCAGCCTCAGTCCCGGGACAGGGGCGAATGAAAAACTGTTTTTT. This codes for CASSLSPGTGANEKLFF.

This rearrangement joins TRBV6-5 to TRBJ2-2, with D possibly matching TRBD1 (8 bases). Germline loops: CDR1 MNHEY, CDR2 SVGAGI. V was pared by 3 bases and J by 5 bases, with 16 bases between. This CDR3 comprises 16 residues. The CDR3 protein is CASSYIEQGGTGELFF. CDR3 in DNA: TGTGCCAGCAGTTATATTGAACAGGGGGGGACCGGGGAGCTGTTTTTT.

This clone came up a few times. The chain uses TRBV5-1 and TRBJ2-7, with D unclear. V gave up 4 bases and J gave up 2 bases, with 4 bases separating them. The CDR3 is 11 amino acids. Germline loops: CDR1 SGHRS, CDR2 YFSETQ. The CDR3 region is CASSRAYEQYF. In DNA form, the CDR3 reads TGCGCCAGCAGCAGAGCCTACGAGCAGTACTTC.

The rearrangement links TRBV3-1 (or the pseudogene TRBV3-2) to TRBJ1-1; 7 nucleotides align to TRBD1. The V gene end was trimmed by 0 bases and the J gene end by 4 bases; junction bases not matched to a gene: 8. The CDR3 consists of 16 residues. The V gene's germline CDR1 is LGHDT and CDR2 YNNKEL (reference sequence). DNA of the CDR3: TGTGCCAGCAGCCAAGATCAGGGGGGCCCCGCCACTGAAGCTTTCTTT. It yields the protein CASSQDQGGPATEAFF.

This chain connects TRBV7-7 to TRBJ2-5; D is undetermined. Germline assignment: CDR1 SSHAT and CDR2 FNYEAQ (reference sequence). This CDR3 comprises 16 residues. Trimming took 7 bases from V and 2 from J, leaving 20 bases between them. CDR3 in DNA: TGTGCCAGCACCGAAGTAGGTGTCAGCGCTCAAGAGACCCAGTACTTC. Protein: CASTEVGVSAQETQYF.

This clone was seen a few times. The chain carries TRBV20-1 and TRBJ1-2; tentative D call: TRBD1 (5 bases). The CDR3 length is 11 residues. Trimming pared 0 bases from V and 10 bases from J, leaving 9 bases between. Germline CDR1 is DFQATT and CDR2 is SNEGSKA (reference sequence). CDR3 coding DNA: TGCAGTGCTAGAGAGGACATAACCTACACCTTC. Translated, it gives CSAREDITYTF.

The chain links TRBV9 to TRBJ1-3, with 7 nucleotides matching TRBD1. V gave up 4 bases and J gave up 6 bases; unmatched junction bases: 19. The CDR3 has 18 residues. Germline-derived CDR1 and CDR2 are SGDLS and YYNGEE. Written as DNA, the CDR3 is TGTGCCAGCAGCCCAAGACAGGGTCGGAAAGCACTTGAAAACACCATATATTTT. Translated: CASSPRQGRKALENTIYF.